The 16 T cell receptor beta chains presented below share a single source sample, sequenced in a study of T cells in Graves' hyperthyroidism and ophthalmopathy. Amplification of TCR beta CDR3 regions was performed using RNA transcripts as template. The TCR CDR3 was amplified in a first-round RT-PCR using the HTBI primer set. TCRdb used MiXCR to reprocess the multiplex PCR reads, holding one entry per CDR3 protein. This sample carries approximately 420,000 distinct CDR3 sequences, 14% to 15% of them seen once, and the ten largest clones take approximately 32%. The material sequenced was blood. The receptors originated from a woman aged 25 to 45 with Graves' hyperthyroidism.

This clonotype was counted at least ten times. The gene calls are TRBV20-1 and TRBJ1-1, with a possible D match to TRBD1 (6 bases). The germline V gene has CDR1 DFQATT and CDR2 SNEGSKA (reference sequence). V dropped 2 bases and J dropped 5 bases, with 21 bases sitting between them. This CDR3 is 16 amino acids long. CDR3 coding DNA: TGCAGTGCTAGATTGGGGAGAGGGGGAAGTAGGACTGAAGCTTTCTTT. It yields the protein CSARLGRGGSRTEAFF.

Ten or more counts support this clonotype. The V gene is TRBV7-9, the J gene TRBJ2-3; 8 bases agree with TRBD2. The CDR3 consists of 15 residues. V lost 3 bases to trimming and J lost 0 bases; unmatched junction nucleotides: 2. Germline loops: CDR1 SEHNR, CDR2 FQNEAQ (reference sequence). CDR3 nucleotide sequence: TGTGCCAGCAGCTTTTCTAGCGGGAGCACAGATACGCAGTATTTT. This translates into CASSFSSGSTDTQYF.

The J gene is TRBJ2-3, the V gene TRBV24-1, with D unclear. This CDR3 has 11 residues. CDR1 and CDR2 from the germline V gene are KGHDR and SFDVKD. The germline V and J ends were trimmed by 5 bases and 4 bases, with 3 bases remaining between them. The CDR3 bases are TGTGCCACCAGTGTATCAGATACGCAGTATTTT. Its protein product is CATSVSDTQYF.

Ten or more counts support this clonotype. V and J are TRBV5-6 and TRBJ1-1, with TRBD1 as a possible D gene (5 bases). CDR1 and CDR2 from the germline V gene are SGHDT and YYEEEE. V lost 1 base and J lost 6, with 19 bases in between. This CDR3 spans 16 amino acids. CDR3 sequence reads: CASSLFRGSPPPEAFF. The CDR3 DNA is TGTGCCAGCAGCTTGTTTCGGGGCAGTCCTCCGCCTGAAGCTTTCTTT.

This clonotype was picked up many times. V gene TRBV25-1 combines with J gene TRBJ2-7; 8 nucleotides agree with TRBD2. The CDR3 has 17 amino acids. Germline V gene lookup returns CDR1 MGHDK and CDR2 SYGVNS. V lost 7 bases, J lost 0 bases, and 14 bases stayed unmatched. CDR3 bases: TGTGCCAGCACCAATGGCGATAGCGGGGTATTCTCCTACGAGCAGTACTTC. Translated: CASTNGDSGVFSYEQYF.

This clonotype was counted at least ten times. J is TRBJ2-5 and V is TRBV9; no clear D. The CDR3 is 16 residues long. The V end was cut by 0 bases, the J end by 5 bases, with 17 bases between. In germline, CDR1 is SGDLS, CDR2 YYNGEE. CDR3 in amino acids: CASSVATSSLRETQYF. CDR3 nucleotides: TGTGCCAGCAGCGTAGCTACGAGTTCCCTCAGGGAGACCCAGTACTTC.

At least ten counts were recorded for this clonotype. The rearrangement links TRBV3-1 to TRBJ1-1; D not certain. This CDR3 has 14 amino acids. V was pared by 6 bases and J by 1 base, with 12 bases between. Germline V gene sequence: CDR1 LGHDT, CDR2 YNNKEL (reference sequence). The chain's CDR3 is CASSLTKGNTEAFF. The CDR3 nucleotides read TGTGCCAGCAGTCTGACGAAGGGGAACACTGAAGCTTTCTTT.

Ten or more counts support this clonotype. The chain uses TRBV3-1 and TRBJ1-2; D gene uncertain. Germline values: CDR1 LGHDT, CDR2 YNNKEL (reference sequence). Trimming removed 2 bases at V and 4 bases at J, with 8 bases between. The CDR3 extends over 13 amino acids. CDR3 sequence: CASSQSSPYGYTF. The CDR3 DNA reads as TGTGCCAGCAGCCAATCCTCGCCCTATGGCTACACCTTC.

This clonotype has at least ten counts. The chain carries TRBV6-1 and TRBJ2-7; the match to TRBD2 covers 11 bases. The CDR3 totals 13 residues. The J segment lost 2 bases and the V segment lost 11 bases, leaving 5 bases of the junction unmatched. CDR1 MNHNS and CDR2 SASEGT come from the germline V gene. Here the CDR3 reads CAGKTSGTYEQYF. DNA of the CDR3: TGTGCCGGTAAGACTAGCGGGACCTACGAGCAGTACTTC.

The CDR3, as DNA: TGTGCCAGCAGCTTAGTAGGAGGTTTGACAGGGGCAAGCTCCTACGAGCAGTACTTC. It encodes CASSLVGGLTGASSYEQYF. This rearrangement joins TRBV7-6 to TRBJ2-7; 8 bases match TRBD1. Germline V gives CDR1 SGHVS, CDR2 FNYEAQ. This CDR3 is built from 19 residues. V was clipped by 1 base and J by 0 bases; unmatched bases: 14.

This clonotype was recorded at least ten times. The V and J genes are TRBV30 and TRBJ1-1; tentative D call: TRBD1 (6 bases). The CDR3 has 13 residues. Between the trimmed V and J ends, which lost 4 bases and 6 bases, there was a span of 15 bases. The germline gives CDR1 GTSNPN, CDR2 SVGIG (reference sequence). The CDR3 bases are TGTGCCTGGACAGGGGACGGTCTGTCTGAAGCTTTCTTT. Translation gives CAWTGDGLSEAFF.

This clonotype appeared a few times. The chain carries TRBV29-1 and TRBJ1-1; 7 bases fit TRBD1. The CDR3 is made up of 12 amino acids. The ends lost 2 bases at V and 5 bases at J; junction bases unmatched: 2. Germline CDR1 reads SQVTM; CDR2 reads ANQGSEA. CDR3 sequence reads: CSVESGGTEAFF. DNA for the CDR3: TGCAGCGTTGAATCAGGGGGAACTGAAGCTTTCTTT.

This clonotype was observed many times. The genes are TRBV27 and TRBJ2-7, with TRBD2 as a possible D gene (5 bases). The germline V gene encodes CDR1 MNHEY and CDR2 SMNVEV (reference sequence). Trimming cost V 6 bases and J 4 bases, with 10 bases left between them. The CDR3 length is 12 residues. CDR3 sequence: CASSFRGYEQYF. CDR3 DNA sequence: TGTGCCAGCAGCTTCCGCGGGTACGAGCAGTACTTC.

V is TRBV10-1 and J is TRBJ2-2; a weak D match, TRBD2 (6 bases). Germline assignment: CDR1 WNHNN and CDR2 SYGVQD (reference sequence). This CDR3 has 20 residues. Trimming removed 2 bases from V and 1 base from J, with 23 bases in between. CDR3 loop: CASSEDGTPEVAENTGELFF. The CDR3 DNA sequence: TGCGCCAGCAGTGAGGATGGGACTCCCGAAGTAGCGGAGAACACCGGGGAGCTGTTTTTT.

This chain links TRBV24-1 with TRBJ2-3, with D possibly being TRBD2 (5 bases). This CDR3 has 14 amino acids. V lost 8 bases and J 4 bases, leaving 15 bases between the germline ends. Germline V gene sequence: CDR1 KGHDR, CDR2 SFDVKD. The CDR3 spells CATKGLPQSDTQYF. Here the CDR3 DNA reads TGTGCCACCAAAGGACTTCCACAGTCAGATACGCAGTATTTT.

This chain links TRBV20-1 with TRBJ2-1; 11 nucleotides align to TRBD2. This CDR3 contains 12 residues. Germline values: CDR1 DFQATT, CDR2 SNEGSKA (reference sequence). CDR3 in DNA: TGCTCACTAGCGGGAGTAGAATCGGGGCAGTTCTTC. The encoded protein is CSLAGVESGQFF.